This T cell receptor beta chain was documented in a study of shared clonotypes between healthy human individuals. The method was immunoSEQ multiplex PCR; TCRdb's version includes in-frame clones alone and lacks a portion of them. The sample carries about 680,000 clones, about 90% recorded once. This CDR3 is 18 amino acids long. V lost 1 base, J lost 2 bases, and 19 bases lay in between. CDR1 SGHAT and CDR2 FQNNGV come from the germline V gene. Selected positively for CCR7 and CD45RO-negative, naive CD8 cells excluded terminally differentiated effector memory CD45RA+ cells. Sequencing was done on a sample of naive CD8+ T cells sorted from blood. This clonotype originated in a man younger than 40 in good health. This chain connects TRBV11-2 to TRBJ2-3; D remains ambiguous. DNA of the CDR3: TGTGCCAGCAGCTTAGTCCCGGAAAGTGGCGGCTTCACAGATACGCAGTATTTT. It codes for CASSLVPESGGFTDTQYF. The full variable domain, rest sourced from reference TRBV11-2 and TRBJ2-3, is EAGVAQSPRYKIIEKRQSVAFWCNPISGHATLYWYQQILGQGPKLLIQFQNNGVVDDSQLPKDRFSAERLKGVDSTLKIQPAKLEDSAVYLCASSLVPESGGFTDTQYFGPGTRLTVL.